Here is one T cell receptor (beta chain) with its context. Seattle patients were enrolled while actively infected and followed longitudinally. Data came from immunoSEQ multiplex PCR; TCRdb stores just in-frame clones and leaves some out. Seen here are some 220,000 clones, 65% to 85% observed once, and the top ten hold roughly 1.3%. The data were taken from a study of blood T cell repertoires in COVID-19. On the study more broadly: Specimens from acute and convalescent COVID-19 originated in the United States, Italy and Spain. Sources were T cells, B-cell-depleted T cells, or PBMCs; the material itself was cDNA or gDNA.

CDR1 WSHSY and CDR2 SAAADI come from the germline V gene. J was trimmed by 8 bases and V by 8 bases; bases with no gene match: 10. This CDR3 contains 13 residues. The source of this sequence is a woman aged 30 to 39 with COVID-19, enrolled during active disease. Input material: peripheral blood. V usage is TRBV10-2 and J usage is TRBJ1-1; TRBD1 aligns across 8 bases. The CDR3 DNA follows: TGCGCCAGCGCTACCGGGACAGGCGTCGAAGCTTTCTTT. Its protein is CASATGTGVEAFF.